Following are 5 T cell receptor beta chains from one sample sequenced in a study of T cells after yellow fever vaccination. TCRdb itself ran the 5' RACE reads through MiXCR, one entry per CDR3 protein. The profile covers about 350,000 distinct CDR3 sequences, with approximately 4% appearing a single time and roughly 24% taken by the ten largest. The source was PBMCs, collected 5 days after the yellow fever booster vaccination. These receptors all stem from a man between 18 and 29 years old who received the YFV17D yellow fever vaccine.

This CDR3 reads CASSPGGDLANYGYTF. As DNA, the CDR3 is TGTGCCAGCTCTCCCGGGGGGGATCTCGCAAACTATGGCTACACCTTC. The chain employs TRBV18 and TRBJ1-2, with a tentative D call TRBD1 (5 bases). Between the trimmed V and J ends, which lost 6 bases and 2 bases, there was a span of 19 bases. CDR3 length equals 16 residues. Germline V gene lookup returns CDR1 KGHSH and CDR2 LQKENI. The whole variable domain, remainder taken from reference TRBV18 and TRBJ1-2, is NAGVMQNPRHLVRRRGQEARLRCSPMKGHSHVYWYRQLPEEGLKFMVYLQKENIIDESGMPKERFSAEFPKEGPSILRIQQVVRGDSAAYFCASSPGGDLANYGYTFGSGTRLTVV.

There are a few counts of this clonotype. The CDR3 loop reads CASGADYGYTF. For the CDR3, the DNA is TGTGCCAGCGGTGCTGACTATGGCTACACCTTC. The chain combines TRBV2 with TRBJ1-2; D call uncertain. CDR1 is SNHLY, CDR2 FYNNEI, per germline. There are 11 residues in the CDR3. V was pared by 8 bases and J by 3 bases, with 7 bases between.

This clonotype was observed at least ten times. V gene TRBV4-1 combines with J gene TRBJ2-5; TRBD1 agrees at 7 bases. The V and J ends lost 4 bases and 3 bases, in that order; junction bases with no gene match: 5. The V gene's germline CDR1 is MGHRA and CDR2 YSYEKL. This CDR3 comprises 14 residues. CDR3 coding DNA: TGCGCCAGCAGCCTCTATGGGACAGAAGAGACCCAGTACTTC. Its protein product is CASSLYGTEETQYF.

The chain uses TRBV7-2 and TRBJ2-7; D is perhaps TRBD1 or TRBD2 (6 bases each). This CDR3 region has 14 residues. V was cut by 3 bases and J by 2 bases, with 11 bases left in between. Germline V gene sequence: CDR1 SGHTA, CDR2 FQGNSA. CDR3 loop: CASSFEGGPYEQYV. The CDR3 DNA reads TGTGCCAGCAGCTTCGAGGGGGGCCCCTACGAGCAGTACGTC.

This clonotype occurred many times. The CDR3 reads CASSSEDRVGQPQHF. The CDR3 DNA sequence: TGTGCCAGCAGCTCGGAAGACAGGGTCGGTCAGCCCCAGCATTTT. The genes are TRBV7-9 and TRBJ1-5; 7 nucleotides line up with TRBD1. This CDR3 is 15 amino acids long. After removal of 4 bases from V and 6 bases from J, the junction contained 9 bases not matched to a gene. Germline loops: CDR1 SEHNR, CDR2 FQNEAQ (reference sequence).